One sample yielded the 14 T cell receptor beta chains listed below, sequenced in a study of cytomegalovirus exposure and HLA in healthy donors. The PCR made use of 60 Vbeta and 13 Jbeta primers. The data were produced by immunoSEQ multiplex PCR, yet TCRdb's version contains in-frame clones alone and is incomplete. The table lists around 160,000 clones, about 70% of them singletons. The sample taken for sequencing was PBMCs. The receptor source for this set is a woman aged 18-29 years in good health and CMV-seropositive.

This sequence joins TRBV4-3 and TRBJ1-2, with TRBD1 matching over 7 bases. The ends lost 0 bases at V and 7 bases at J; junction bases unmatched: 14. Germline V gene sequence: CDR1 LGHNA, CDR2 YSLEER. This CDR3 spans 17 amino acids. CDR3 residues: CASSQDLNRGRFFGYTF. CDR3 nucleotides: TGCGCCAGCAGCCAAGATCTTAATAGGGGGCGATTCTTTGGCTACACCTTC.

The chain couples TRBV30 to TRBJ1-1; 9 bases are shared with TRBD1. Germline CDR1 GTSNPN, CDR2 SVGIG (reference sequence). V lost 3 bases and J lost 7; bases outside the gene matches: 9. This CDR3 is built from 14 residues. Here the CDR3 DNA reads TGTGCCTGGAGCCCGGGACAGGGAGGTGTTGAAGCTTTCTTT. Amino acid sequence: CAWSPGQGGVEAFF.

This chain links TRBV28 with TRBJ1-2; 7 nucleotides align to TRBD1. The CDR3 loop spans 14 amino acids. Germline trimming cut 5 bases from V and 5 bases from J; bases unmatched to any gene: 8. Per germline, CDR1 MDHEN and CDR2 SYDVKM. CDR3 residues: CASSPGTVFYGYTF. As DNA, the CDR3 is TGTGCCAGCAGTCCCGGGACAGTTTTTTATGGCTACACCTTC.

This clone was counted a single time. The chain couples TRBV7-9 to TRBJ2-5, with 7 bases identical to TRBD2. J lost 5 bases, V lost 5 bases, and 5 bases had no gene match. Germline CDR1 and CDR2: SEHNR and FQNEAQ (reference sequence). CDR3 length equals 13 residues. In nucleotides, the CDR3 is TGTGCCAGCAGCCTCACTAGCGCCGAGACCCAGTACTTC. This encodes CASSLTSAETQYF. The entire variable domain, with the rest obtained from reference TRBV7-9 and TRBJ2-5, is as follows: DTGVSQNPRHKITKRGQNVTFRCDPISEHNRLYWYRQTLGQGPEFLTYFQNEAQLEKSRLLSDRFSAERPKGSFSTLEIQRTEQGDSAMYLCASSLTSAETQYFGPGTRLLVL.

The gene calls are TRBV5-4 and TRBJ1-2, with 7 bases fitting TRBD1. The CDR3 has 14 amino acids. V shed 4 bases and J 5 bases; nucleotides not matched to a gene: 8. Germline V gives CDR1 SGHNT, CDR2 YYREEE (reference sequence). As DNA, the CDR3 is TGTGCCAGCAGCCCCCGACAGGGTACTTATGGCTACACCTTC. Translation gives CASSPRQGTYGYTF.

This clone was found a few times. The gene calls are TRBV30 and TRBJ2-5; 8 bases map to TRBD2. The J call is uncertain, as TRBJ2-7 better fits the DNA end. Germline-derived CDR1 and CDR2 are GTSNPN and SVGIG (reference sequence). The CDR3 runs to 13 residues. Here the CDR3 DNA reads TGTGCCTGGGGAGCGGGAGTACTACGCGAGCAGTACTTC. This encodes CAWGAGVLREQYF.

The chain combines TRBV27 with TRBJ2-7; perhaps TRBD2 as D (7 bases). Trimming removed 8 bases from V and 2 bases from J, with 13 bases in between. This CDR3 has 13 amino acids. Germline V CDR1 and CDR2: MNHEY, SMNVEV (reference sequence). CDR3 protein: CASLGGPTYEQYF. In nucleotides, the CDR3 is TGTGCCAGCTTGGGGGGGCCAACCTACGAGCAGTACTTC.

The chain uses TRBV5-1 and TRBJ2-5, with 8 bases lining up with TRBD1. V was pared by 4 bases and J by 5 bases, with 7 bases of the junction left unmatched. This CDR3 is built from 14 residues. Germline CDR1 and CDR2: SGHRS and YFSETQ. CDR3 region: CASSPQGAGETQYF. As DNA, the CDR3 is TGCGCCAGCAGCCCCCAGGGGGCCGGGGAGACCCAGTACTTC. The full variable domain, completed using reference TRBV5-1 and TRBJ2-5, is KAGVTQTPRYLIKTRGQQVTLSCSPISGHRSVSWYQQTPGQGLQFLFEYFSETQRNKGNFPGRFSGRQFSNSRSEMNVSTLELGDSALYLCASSPQGAGETQYFGPGTRLLVL.

This clone was detected only a few times. The chain has TRBV5-1 and TRBJ2-3; D might be TRBD2 (5 bases). V was cut by 7 bases and J by 3 bases, with 18 bases left in between. Germline CDR1 and CDR2: SGHRS and YFSETQ. This CDR3 has 15 amino acids. In nucleotides, the CDR3 is TGCGCCAGCTCCGGCGAGGGAAGTGGAACAGATACGCAGTATTTT. The encoded protein is CASSGEGSGTDTQYF.

V and J are TRBV4-3 and TRBJ2-3; D remains unclear. This CDR3 region has 14 residues. V lost 0 bases and J lost 2, with 6 bases in between. Germline lookup yields CDR1 LGHNA and CDR2 YSLEER. CDR3 loop: CASSQDRFTDTQYF. In nucleotides, the CDR3 is TGCGCCAGCAGCCAAGACAGGTTCACAGATACGCAGTATTTT.

This chain uses TRBV6-6 with TRBJ2-7, with D maybe TRBD2 (5 bases). Per germline, CDR1 MNHNY and CDR2 SVGAGI (reference sequence). The CDR3 covers 15 residues. The V end was cut by 2 bases, the J end by 4 bases, with 15 bases between. The CDR3 here is CASSYRIQGGYEQYF. CDR3 coding DNA: TGTGCCAGCAGTTACCGTATCCAAGGAGGTTACGAGCAGTACTTC.

The V call is TRBV5-4, the J call TRBJ1-1; maybe TRBD1 (5 bases). The CDR3 has 15 amino acids. Germline lookup yields CDR1 SGHNT and CDR2 YYREEE (reference sequence). Trimming cost V 4 bases and J 1 base, with 14 bases left between them. In DNA form, the CDR3 reads TGTGCCAGCAGCATCGTATTGGGGCCGAACACTGAAGCTTTCTTT. Translating it yields CASSIVLGPNTEAFF.

The V call is TRBV30, the J call TRBJ2-2; TRBD2 matches at 10 bases. Trimming removed 2 bases from V and 4 bases from J; junction bases left unmatched: 1. Germline V CDR1 and CDR2: GTSNPN, SVGIG (reference sequence). The CDR3 covers 14 residues. CDR3 nucleotides: TGTGCCTGGAGTCGACTAGCGGGCACCGGGGAGCTGTTTTTT. Translating gives CAWSRLAGTGELFF.

J is TRBJ2-6 and V is TRBV11-3; no definite D call. The CDR3 consists of 15 residues. Germline V lookup: CDR1 SGHNT, CDR2 YENEEA. V was cut by 1 base and J by 4 bases, with 8 bases left in between. The CDR3 sequence is CASSLGEVGANVLTF. The DNA of the CDR3 is TGTGCCAGCAGCTTAGGCGAAGTCGGGGCCAACGTCCTGACTTTC.